This T cell receptor beta chain emerged from a study of T cell changes during pregnancy in multiple sclerosis. Sequencing used immunoSEQ multiplex PCR; TCRdb keeps in-frame clones, though not all of them. The sample holds about 75,000 clones, about 89% seen once. The TCR comes from a female donor in good health, enrolled as a control in a pregnancy study. This sample comprised peripheral blood, obtained in the first trimester of pregnancy.

CDR3 loop: CASSSRQGGGTDTQYF. DNA of the CDR3: TGTGCCAGCAGCTCACGGCAGGGGGGTGGCACAGATACGCAGTATTTT. The J gene is TRBJ2-3, the V gene TRBV11-3; D possibly corresponds to TRBD1 (7 bases). Germline V lookup: CDR1 SGHNT, CDR2 YENEEA. V was shortened by 4 bases and J by 1 base, with 15 bases between the two germline ends. The CDR3 loop spans 16 amino acids. Variable domain in full (rest from reference TRBV11-3 and TRBJ2-3): EAGVVQSPRYKIIEKKQPVAFWCNPISGHNTLYWYLQNLGQGPELLIRYENEEAVDDSQLPKDRFSAERLKGVDSTLKIQPAELGDSAVYLCASSSRQGGGTDTQYFGPGTRLTVL.